This record looks at one T cell receptor (beta chain) sequence and its context. The antigen remains unidentified. The source of the sample is a study of cytomegalovirus exposure and HLA in healthy donors. This PCR relied on a set of 60 Vbeta primers and 13 Jbeta primers. Data came from immunoSEQ multiplex PCR; TCRdb stores just in-frame clones and leaves some out. The table has 100,000 to 120,000 clones, over 65% seen once. The germline V gene encodes CDR1 SGHTA and CDR2 FQGNSA. Trimming cost V 5 bases and J 2 bases; bases outside gene matches: 4. This CDR3 contains 14 residues. Broader study findings: Whilst most TCR sequences proved rare, a subset of public TCRs occurred across many donors. Based on reports, TCR beta sequences accurately predicted HLA-A and HLA-B alleles for most subjects. In an earlier analysis, most TCR beta V segments were productive about 87% or about 30% of the time.

The rearrangement uses TRBV7-2 and TRBJ2-7, with 9 bases fitting TRBD1. The sequence was obtained from a woman under 30 in good health and CMV-seronegative. Sample: PBMCs. The CDR3 spells CASSPQGAAYEQYF. CDR3 in DNA: TGTGCCAGCAGCCCACAGGGGGCGGCCTACGAGCAGTACTTC.